This is a list of T cell receptor beta chains from one sample in a study of blood T cell repertoires in COVID-19. Profiled with immunoSEQ multiplex PCR; TCRdb holds only in-frame clones, not every one. The sample shows some 48,000 clones, around four fifths of them seen only once. The sequencing input was peripheral blood. Receptor source: a human donor in a cohort sampled during active COVID-19. CDR3s include the opening cysteine and the closing phenylalanine or tryptophan. D genes are given only for firm matches. The size entry is marked missing in some rows and otherwise reads once, few, many or a size class.

d_gene: -; v_gene: TRBV7-2; abundance: -; j_gene: TRBJ2-7; CDR3aa: CASSSGTFNEQYF; CDR3nt: TGTGCCAGCAGCTCCGGGACTTTTAACGAGCAGTACTTC
d_gene: TRBD2; v_gene: TRBV30; abundance: -; j_gene: TRBJ2-1; CDR3aa: CAWRGLAGGRSYNEQFF; CDR3nt: TGTGCCTGGAGGGGACTAGCGGGGGGGCGGTCCTACAATGAGCAGTTCTTC
d_gene: -; v_gene: TRBV14; abundance: once; j_gene: TRBJ2-2; CDR3aa: CASSQDLTPGTGELFF; CDR3nt: TGTGCCAGCAGCCAAGATTTAACTCCCGGGACCGGGGAGCTGTTTTTT
d_gene: -; v_gene: TRBV20-1; abundance: medium-sized; j_gene: TRBJ1-1; CDR3aa: CSAPQGTEAFF; CDR3nt: TGCAGTGCCCCACAGGGAACTGAAGCTTTCTTT
d_gene: -; v_gene: TRBV14; abundance: few; j_gene: TRBJ1-2; CDR3aa: CASSQSGMGNYGYTF; CDR3nt: TGTGCCAGCAGCCAGTCAGGGATGGGGAACTATGGCTACACCTTC
d_gene: -; v_gene: TRBV6-5; abundance: -; j_gene: TRBJ2-1; CDR3aa: CASSLENEQFF; CDR3nt: TGTGCCAGCAGCCTCGAGAATGAGCAGTTCTTC
d_gene: TRBD1; v_gene: TRBV27; abundance: -; j_gene: TRBJ1-5; CDR3aa: CASSTDRGQPQHF; CDR3nt: TGTGCCAGCAGTACCGACAGGGGCCAGCCCCAGCATTTT
d_gene: -; v_gene: TRBV10-1; abundance: few; j_gene: TRBJ1-5; CDR3aa: CASSTWELSNQPQHF; CDR3nt: TGCGCCAGCAGTACCTGGGAGCTTAGCAATCAGCCCCAGCATTTT
d_gene: TRBD1; v_gene: TRBV19; abundance: few; j_gene: TRBJ1-6; CDR3aa: CASNLDRGGSPLHF; CDR3nt: TGTGCCAGTAACCTCGACAGGGGGGGTTCACCCCTCCACTTT
d_gene: TRBD1; v_gene: TRBV27; abundance: -; j_gene: TRBJ2-7; CDR3aa: CASSLQGTAAYEQYF; CDR3nt: TGTGCCAGCAGTTTACAGGGGACAGCAGCCTACGAGCAGTACTTC
d_gene: TRBD1; v_gene: TRBV19; abundance: once; j_gene: TRBJ1-4; CDR3aa: CASSETGANEKLFF; CDR3nt: TGTGCCAGTAGTGAAACAGGGGCGAATGAAAAACTGTTTTTT
d_gene: TRBD1; v_gene: TRBV27; abundance: -; j_gene: TRBJ1-1; CDR3aa: CASSSGTVGVAFF; CDR3nt: TGTGCCAGCAGTTCTGGGACAGTCGGCGTAGCTTTCTTT
d_gene: TRBD1; v_gene: TRBV6-6; abundance: -; j_gene: TRBJ2-7; CDR3aa: CASTDRATGTYEQYF; CDR3nt: TGTGCCAGCACCGACAGGGCTACAGGGACCTACGAGCAGTACTTC
d_gene: -; v_gene: TRBV3-1/TRBV3-2; abundance: -; j_gene: TRBJ1-1; CDR3aa: CASSQDGAGENTEAFF; CDR3nt: TGTGCCAGCAGCCAAGATGGGGCAGGGGAGAACACTGAAGCTTTCTTT
d_gene: -; v_gene: TRBV2; abundance: -; j_gene: TRBJ1-5; CDR3aa: CASSETRGDILLAQHF; CDR3nt: TGTGCCAGCAGTGAGACGCGGGGAGACATCTTGTTGGCCCAGCATTTT
d_gene: -; v_gene: TRBV5-1; abundance: once; j_gene: TRBJ2-2; CDR3aa: CASSLILGSGELFF; CDR3nt: TGCGCCAGCAGTCTAATTTTGGGCTCCGGGGAGCTGTTTTTT
d_gene: TRBD1; v_gene: TRBV18; abundance: -; j_gene: TRBJ2-7; CDR3aa: CASSSTGAGGEQYF; CDR3nt: TGTGCCAGCTCATCGACAGGGGCGGGCGGCGAGCAGTACTTC
d_gene: TRBD2; v_gene: TRBV3-1/TRBV3-2; abundance: -; j_gene: TRBJ2-1; CDR3aa: CASSQRRGGNNEQFF; CDR3nt: TGTGCCAGCAGCCAAAGGCGGGGGGGGAACAATGAGCAGTTCTTC
d_gene: -; v_gene: TRBV5-1; abundance: -; j_gene: TRBJ1-6; CDR3aa: CASSLEGSPLHF; CDR3nt: TGCGCCAGCAGCTTGGAGGGGTCACCCCTCCACTTT
d_gene: -; v_gene: TRBV9; abundance: -; j_gene: TRBJ2-7; CDR3aa: CASSGDTGTSYEQYF; CDR3nt: TGTGCCAGCAGCGGGGACACCGGGACATCCTACGAGCAGTACTTC
d_gene: -; v_gene: TRBV6-4; abundance: -; j_gene: TRBJ2-1; CDR3aa: CASSRVFSQNEQFF; CDR3nt: TGTGCCAGCAGCAGGGTTTTTTCCCAAAATGAGCAGTTCTTC
d_gene: TRBD1; v_gene: TRBV5-4; abundance: few; j_gene: TRBJ1-6; CDR3aa: CASSRTGSSSPLHF; CDR3nt: TGTGCCAGCAGCCGGACAGGGAGTTCGTCACCCCTCCACTTT
d_gene: TRBD1; v_gene: TRBV5-4; abundance: -; j_gene: TRBJ2-7; CDR3aa: CASSLVTGASPFAFDEQYF; CDR3nt: TGTGCCAGCAGCTTGGTGACAGGGGCGTCCCCGTTTGCTTTTGACGAGCAGTACTTC
d_gene: -; v_gene: TRBV5-6; abundance: -; j_gene: TRBJ1-6; CDR3aa: CASGPGDSYNSPLHF; CDR3nt: TGTGCCAGCGGTCCGGGGGACTCCTATAATTCACCCCTCCACTTT
d_gene: TRBD2; v_gene: TRBV7-3; abundance: few; j_gene: TRBJ2-1; CDR3aa: CASSPQGSAGGYNEQFF; CDR3nt: TGTGCCAGCAGCCCCCAGGGGTCGGCGGGGGGATACAATGAGCAGTTCTTC
d_gene: TRBD1; v_gene: TRBV5-6; abundance: -; j_gene: TRBJ2-7; CDR3aa: CASSVGQGTEQYF; CDR3nt: TGTGCCAGCAGCGTGGGACAGGGTACCGAGCAGTACTTC
d_gene: -; v_gene: TRBV11-2; abundance: -; j_gene: TRBJ2-2; CDR3aa: CASSLGGGGLGTGELFF; CDR3nt: TGTGCCAGCAGCTTAGGTGGCGGGGGCCTCGGCACCGGGGAGCTGTTTTTT
d_gene: -; v_gene: TRBV19; abundance: -; j_gene: TRBJ1-5; CDR3aa: CASSDAPSGDQPQHF; CDR3nt: TGTGCCAGTAGCGACGCCCCCTCGGGTGATCAGCCCCAGCATTTT
d_gene: -; v_gene: TRBV5-3; abundance: -; j_gene: TRBJ2-7; CDR3aa: CARSLEKGRSTKGYEQYF; CDR3nt: TGTGCCAGAAGCTTAGAGAAGGGGCGATCAACGAAAGGATACGAGCAGTACTTC
d_gene: TRBD1; v_gene: TRBV18; abundance: -; j_gene: TRBJ1-5; CDR3aa: CASSPDRVQPQHF; CDR3nt: TGTGCCAGCTCACCAGACAGGGTCCAGCCCCAGCATTTT
d_gene: -; v_gene: TRBV4-1; abundance: -; j_gene: TRBJ2-1; CDR3aa: CASSPMVADNYNEQFF; CDR3nt: TGCGCCAGCAGCCCCATGGTAGCGGATAATTACAATGAGCAGTTCTTC
d_gene: TRBD1; v_gene: TRBV9; abundance: -; j_gene: TRBJ1-3; CDR3aa: CASSGQGVAGNTIYF; CDR3nt: TGTGCCAGCAGCGGACAGGGGGTAGCTGGAAACACCATATATTTT
d_gene: -; v_gene: TRBV21-1; abundance: -; j_gene: TRBJ2-1; CDR3aa: CASRRLAGSYNEQFF; CDR3nt: TGTGCCAGCAGGAGACTAGCGGGGAGTTACAATGAGCAGTTCTTC
d_gene: TRBD2; v_gene: TRBV9; abundance: -; j_gene: TRBJ2-7; CDR3aa: CASSESGTSGQYEQYF; CDR3nt: TGTGCCAGCAGCGAGTCAGGGACTAGCGGGCAATACGAGCAGTACTTC
d_gene: TRBD2; v_gene: TRBV5-1; abundance: -; j_gene: TRBJ2-5; CDR3aa: CASRSGRGEQETQYF; CDR3nt: TGCGCCAGCAGATCCGGACGGGGGGAACAAGAGACCCAGTACTTC
d_gene: -; v_gene: TRBV20-1; abundance: -; j_gene: TRBJ2-3; CDR3aa: CSAIRGDTQYF; CDR3nt: TGCAGTGCTATACGGGGAGATACGCAGTATTTT
d_gene: TRBD1; v_gene: TRBV6-6; abundance: few; j_gene: TRBJ1-1; CDR3aa: CASSPTTGPMNTEAFF; CDR3nt: TGTGCCAGCAGTCCTACGACAGGGCCCATGAACACTGAAGCTTTCTTT
d_gene: TRBD2; v_gene: TRBV7-2; abundance: few; j_gene: TRBJ2-7; CDR3aa: CASSSQAGAGSYEQYF; CDR3nt: TGTGCCAGCAGCTCTCAAGCGGGGGCGGGCTCCTACGAGCAGTACTTC
d_gene: -; v_gene: TRBV7-9; abundance: -; j_gene: TRBJ1-6; CDR3aa: CASSLLGGNSPLHF; CDR3nt: TGTGCCAGCAGCTTATTGGGGGGTAATTCACCCCTCCACTTT
d_gene: TRBD1; v_gene: TRBV5-6; abundance: -; j_gene: TRBJ1-3; CDR3aa: CASSFLPGQGASGNTIYF; CDR3nt: TGTGCCAGCAGCTTCCTTCCGGGACAGGGGGCTTCTGGAAACACCATATATTTT
d_gene: TRBD2; v_gene: TRBV5-5; abundance: -; j_gene: TRBJ2-7; CDR3aa: CASSQAGGGNYEQYF; CDR3nt: TGTGCCAGCAGCCAGGCTGGCGGGGGAAACTACGAGCAGTACTTC